This paragraph covers one T cell receptor (beta chain) sequence. The count of this clone is one. What this receptor recognizes is not known. No much larger clone exists at a distance of one base, and base qualities are not known. V is trimmed back by 4 bases and J by 10 bases, and the junction contains 7 bases that no gene match accounts for. Measured from the cysteine to the phenylalanine, the CDR3 is 15 residues long. CDR3 DNA only is kept here, 45 bases in frame from base 1. As encoded in the germline V gene, CDR1 is SGHAT while CDR2 is FQNNGV. The CDR3 regions of human TCRbeta chains were subjected to immunosequencing. In the paper's pipeline: Repertoire TCRs were checked for matches against a reference library of SARS-CoV-2-specific TCRs that had been generated using the MIRA antigen-specificity platform. Breadth was defined as the fraction of unique TCRs that were SARS-CoV-2-associated, and depth was defined as the fraction of total T cells that were SARS-CoV-2-associated. Using the MIRA data, every spike-specific TCR was mapped to the spike region that the TCR reacted to and assigned to either a CD4 or a CD8 class. Log10-transformed breadth and depth values were compared by one-way ANOVA with Sidak's multiple comparisons tests. The clones in this table, taken by TCRdb from immuneACCESS, are in-frame only. Not every clone is retained; where verified, under half of the shortfall comes from an unresolved V gene, and the cause of the rest is unknown. The DNA gave D and trimming, while V, J and clone size come from that table. Counted in this sample were 150,000 to 200,000 clones; roughly nine tenths of them appeared once. Less than 2% of the sample is taken by the ten largest.

The data stem from a study of T cell responses to AZD1222 COVID-19 vaccine (dated by TCRdb to about 2021). The study in broad terms: A total of just over 230 trial participants underwent TCR sequencing, of whom 207 received two doses of AZD1222 and some 26 received two doses of the MenACWY control vaccine. Enrollment into the trials was organized by age into subgroups of 18-55, 56-69 and 70-plus years, and those subgroups contained 148, 28 and 57 TCR-sequenced participants, respectively. Findings and caveats that apply to the study as a whole: The 56-69-year group was small, and its depth increase did not reach significance, likely because of low power. Participants were mostly white British and included more females than males, and it was suggested by the authors that clonal diversity may have been underestimated. After two AZD1222 doses, spike-specific TCR breadth and depth were significantly higher than at day 0 and than in MenACWY recipients. Because no samples from the day 14 peak response were available, repertoires could be characterized only after the peak T cell response. Only 5 to 7 AZD1222 recipients were SARS-CoV-2 seropositive at baseline, limiting conclusions about previously exposed vaccinees. Epitopes outside the regions mutated in the B.1.351 and B.1.1.7 variants were reportedly recognized by nearly half of the unique spike-specific TCRs. The whole spike protein was spanned by vaccine-associated CD4 TCRs, and dominant responses were seen in regions 160-218 and 743-854.

The time point label here, explained by the study, means: about 28 days (+/-7) after the second vaccine dose. AZD1222 recipients with second doses at about 4 weeks or about 12 weeks were pooled, because spike-specific TCR depth and breadth did not differ between schedules. The vaccinee samples were drawn from two UK trials, COV001 and COV002, one of which was a single-blind randomized controlled phase 2/3 trial testing AZD1222 (ChAdOx1 nCoV-19) in healthy adults. Trial participant PBMC samples were collected at day 0 and day 28 after the second dose for TCRbeta chain sequencing. The chain is made from TRBV11-2 and TRBJ1-6, and TRBD1 aligns with 10 junction nucleotides. This clonotype originated in an adult who received the AZD1222 COVID-19 vaccine. The sample was peripheral blood, taken 28 days after the second AZD1222 dose. The CDR3 region reads CASSSQTGGRSPLHF. Read as DNA, the sequence is TGTGCCAGCAGCTCCCAGACAGGGGGCAGGTCACCCCTCCACTTT.